The next 26 T cell receptor beta chains were all read from a single sample in a study of T cell changes during pregnancy in multiple sclerosis. Profiling relied on immunoSEQ multiplex PCR, and the TCRdb table lists in-frame clones only, not all of them. Of over 80,000 clones in the sample, 90% were seen once. This specimen was peripheral blood, taken in the second trimester of pregnancy. The receptors originated from a female donor in good health, enrolled as a control in a pregnancy study.

This clone was seen only once. CDR3 loop: CASRYATESSYEQYF. In DNA, the CDR3 is TGTGCCAGCAGGTATGCGACGGAGAGCTCCTACGAGCAGTACTTC. The rearrangement uses TRBV6-1 and TRBJ2-7; no definite D call. Germline CDR1 is MNHNS and CDR2 is SASEGT. With 6 bases removed from V and 0 bases from J, the gap between germline ends came to 15 bases. This CDR3 comprises 15 residues.

The chain uses TRBV5-5 and TRBJ1-2; no clear D gene. CDR1 and CDR2 from the germline V gene are SGHKS and YYEKEE (reference sequence). V was shortened by 3 bases and J by 2 bases, with 11 bases between the two germline ends. The CDR3 has 14 residues. The CDR3 nucleotides read TGTGCCAGCAGCTCTTCGGGAGGGAACTATGGCTACACCTTC. It codes for CASSSSGGNYGYTF.

The genes are TRBV27 and TRBJ2-1; 10 nucleotides line up with TRBD1. This CDR3 comprises 16 residues. Germline lookup yields CDR1 MNHEY and CDR2 SMNVEV (reference sequence). Trimming took 4 bases from V and 7 from J; bases not matched to a gene: 10. CDR3 sequence reads: CASSSSGTGASNEQFF. The CDR3 DNA sequence: TGTGCCAGCAGTTCATCCGGGACAGGGGCTTCAAATGAGCAGTTCTTC.

The V and J genes are TRBV5-1 and TRBJ1-2; D remains ambiguous. V gave up 0 bases and J gave up 4 bases, with 13 bases separating them. The CDR3 has 15 residues. Germline CDR1 SGHRS, CDR2 YFSETQ. In DNA, the CDR3 is TGCGCCAGCAGCTTGGAGGGTAGCGGGTTCTATGGCTACACCTTC. This sequence encodes CASSLEGSGFYGYTF.

The chain couples TRBV27 to TRBJ1-5; 10 nucleotides align to TRBD1. V lost 4 bases, J lost 10 bases, and 7 bases stayed unmatched. This CDR3 spans 14 amino acids. From germline, CDR1 is MNHEY and CDR2 SMNVEV (reference sequence). CDR3: CASSSGTGDGPQHF. The CDR3 DNA reads TGTGCCAGCAGTTCGGGGACAGGGGATGGCCCCCAGCATTTT.

J is TRBJ1-2 and V is TRBV7-2; 8 bases match TRBD1. V gave up 4 bases and J gave up 4 bases; unmatched junction bases: 8. CDR1 is SGHTA and CDR2 is FQGNSA in the germline V gene. The CDR3 contains 15 residues. DNA of the CDR3: TGTGCCAGCAGCTCCCCCGGACAGGGATTCTATGGCTACACCTTC. This translates into CASSSPGQGFYGYTF.

The rearrangement uses TRBV7-2 and TRBJ2-3, with D possibly TRBD2 on 5 matching bases. V was cut by 5 bases and J by 0 bases, with 12 bases left in between. The germline gives CDR1 SGHTA, CDR2 FQGNSA. The CDR3 is 15 amino acids. The CDR3 DNA reads as TGTGCCAGCAGCCGGGGTAGCTCTAGCACAGATACGCAGTATTTT. Translating gives CASSRGSSSTDTQYF.

This chain joins TRBV7-2 and TRBJ1-4; no clear D. The germline V gene has CDR1 SGHTA and CDR2 FQGNSA. The V gene lost 2 bases and the J gene lost 8 bases, with 6 bases spanning the gap. The CDR3 loop spans 12 amino acids. CDR3 sequence (DNA): TGTGCCAGCAGCTTACCGGGGGAAAAACTGTTTTTT. This gives the protein CASSLPGEKLFF.

The chain joins TRBV11-2 to TRBJ2-7; no reliable D call. In germline, CDR1 is SGHAT, CDR2 FQNNGV. V was shortened by 2 bases and J by 4 bases, with 9 bases between the two germline ends. This CDR3 spans 13 amino acids. CDR3 amino acids: CASSLSQLYEQYF. The CDR3 nucleotides are TGTGCCAGCAGCTTATCACAGCTATACGAGCAGTACTTC. The whole variable domain, filled in from reference TRBV11-2 and TRBJ2-7, reads EAGVAQSPRYKIIEKRQSVAFWCNPISGHATLYWYQQILGQGPKLLIQFQNNGVVDDSQLPKDRFSAERLKGVDSTLKIQPAKLEDSAVYLCASSLSQLYEQYFGPGTRLTVT.

The sample holds one count of this clone. This chain connects TRBV25-1 to TRBJ2-7, with 9 bases identical to TRBD1. The V segment lost 8 bases and the J segment 3 bases; nucleotides outside the gene matches: 11. Per germline, CDR1 MGHDK and CDR2 SYGVNS. The CDR3 is 15 residues long. DNA for the CDR3: TGTGCCAGCGAGCCCGGGACAGGGTTTTTCTACGAGCAGTACTTC. Its protein product is CASEPGTGFFYEQYF.

The chain has TRBV6-1 and TRBJ1-2; D is possibly TRBD1 (6 bases). Per germline, CDR1 MNHNS and CDR2 SASEGT. The CDR3 spans 14 residues. Trimming stripped 0 bases from V and 4 bases from J, with 9 bases between. The CDR3 spells CASSEAGGGYGYTF. CDR3 in DNA: TGTGCCAGCAGTGAAGCGGGAGGGGGCTATGGCTACACCTTC.

The V and J genes are TRBV6-5 and TRBJ1-2, with 8 nucleotides matching TRBD1. Germline loops: CDR1 MNHEY, CDR2 SVGAGI. After removal of 6 bases from V and 4 bases from J, the junction contained 4 bases not matched to a gene. The CDR3 length is 13 residues. In DNA, the CDR3 is TGTGCCAGCAGACTAGACAGGGGCTATGGCTACACCTTC. Translated: CASRLDRGYGYTF.

The chain recombines TRBV4-1 with TRBJ2-7, with a weak D call TRBD1 (6 bases). CDR1 and CDR2 (germline): MGHRA, YSYEKL. The CDR3 totals 13 residues. V was shortened by 0 bases and J by 6 bases, with 9 bases between the two germline ends. The chain's CDR3 is CASSQDRGREQYF. In DNA form, the CDR3 reads TGCGCCAGCAGCCAAGACAGGGGCCGCGAGCAGTACTTC.

The J gene is TRBJ1-5, the V gene TRBV4-1, with TRBD1 matching 11 bases. J gave up 6 bases and V 3 bases, and 7 bases lay outside the gene matches. The CDR3 runs to 16 residues. Germline loops: CDR1 MGHRA, CDR2 YSYEKL. CDR3 loop: CASSQARTGGTQPQHF. DNA for the CDR3: TGCGCCAGCAGCCAGGCCCGGACAGGGGGCACTCAGCCCCAGCATTTT.

The V gene is TRBV5-1, the J gene TRBJ1-1; the D gene is possibly TRBD1 (6 bases). This CDR3 spans 15 amino acids. Germline V gene data show CDR1 as SGHRS and CDR2 as YFSETQ. V lost 7 bases and J 3 bases, leaving 19 bases between the germline ends. The CDR3 DNA follows: TGCGCCAGCCGTCAGGGAAGGACAGAACACACTGAAGCTTTCTTT. This translates into CASRQGRTEHTEAFF.

Written as DNA, the CDR3 is TGTGCCAGCAGCTTAGGGATGGGGAGCGGCTATGGCTACACCTTC. Translation gives CASSLGMGSGYGYTF. The chain recombines TRBV11-2 with TRBJ1-2; D gene uncertain. CDR1 is SGHAT and CDR2 is FQNNGV in the germline V gene. The CDR3 has 15 residues. V lost 1 base and J lost 4, with 13 bases in between.

V and J are TRBV6-1 and TRBJ1-6; D gene unclear. Trimming stripped 9 bases from V and 0 bases from J, with 9 bases between. Germline CDR1 MNHNS, CDR2 SASEGT. The CDR3 covers 14 residues. CDR3 in amino acids: CASVRSSYNSPLHF. The CDR3 nucleotides read TGTGCCAGTGTCAGAAGCTCCTATAATTCACCCCTCCACTTT.

The CDR3 loop is CASSMTRTYNEQFF. The CDR3 DNA reads TGTGCCAGCAGTATGACTCGAACGTACAATGAGCAGTTCTTC. The rearrangement joins TRBV27 to TRBJ2-1; D uncertain. Trimming removed 5 bases at V and 4 bases at J, with 12 bases between. Germline values: CDR1 MNHEY, CDR2 SMNVEV (reference sequence). This CDR3 has 14 amino acids.

This chain connects TRBV7-9 to TRBJ1-1; TRBD1 matches at 7 bases. Germline V lookup: CDR1 SEHNR, CDR2 FQNEAQ (reference sequence). Losses at the gene ends were 5 bases for V and 3 bases for J; bases not matched to a gene: 6. This CDR3 is 14 amino acids long. CDR3 loop: CASSLQGSDTEAFF. CDR3 in DNA: TGTGCCAGCAGCCTACAGGGGTCGGACACTGAAGCTTTCTTT.

This clone was counted between two and nine times. The chain's CDR3 is CASSLASAGQYEQYF. In DNA form, the CDR3 reads TGCGCCAGCAGCTTGGCCAGCGCAGGGCAATACGAGCAGTACTTC. The chain couples TRBV5-1 to TRBJ2-7; D is perhaps TRBD1 (5 bases). Germline CDR1 and CDR2: SGHRS and YFSETQ. CDR3 length equals 15 residues. V was trimmed by 0 bases and J by 4 bases, leaving 14 bases between them.

This chain links TRBV5-4 with TRBJ1-1; no definite D call. The CDR3 loop spans 17 amino acids. Germline loops: CDR1 SGHNT, CDR2 YYREEE (reference sequence). Trimming cost V 1 base and J 1 base, with 17 bases left between them. The CDR3 region is CASSLLAPRKGNTEAFF. CDR3 in DNA: TGTGCCAGCAGCTTGTTAGCTCCTAGAAAAGGGAACACTGAAGCTTTCTTT.

The V and J genes are TRBV5-1 and TRBJ1-2; D might be TRBD1 (5 bases). CDR3 length: 14 residues. V was shortened by 4 bases and J by 1 base, with 11 bases between the two germline ends. Germline assignment: CDR1 SGHRS and CDR2 YFSETQ. The CDR3 coding sequence is TGCGCCAGCAGCGTTACCCAGGGTAACTATGGCTACACCTTC. Translation: CASSVTQGNYGYTF.

The CDR3 DNA follows: TGTGCCAGCAGCTTCTGGACAGATCACAATGAGCAGTTCTTC. Its protein product is CASSFWTDHNEQFF. The genes are TRBV7-6 and TRBJ2-1, with D perhaps matching TRBD1 (6 bases). The CDR3 consists of 14 residues. Germline CDR1 reads SGHVS; CDR2 reads FNYEAQ. The V end was cut by 3 bases, the J end by 5 bases, with 11 bases between.

The chain couples TRBV14 to TRBJ1-3; TRBD1 matches at 8 bases. Trimming at V came to 2 bases and at J to 2 bases, leaving 5 bases not matched to a gene. The CDR3 totals 16 residues. The germline CDR1 and CDR2 sequences are SGHDN and FVKESK. The CDR3 sequence: CASSQLPTGAGNTIYF. The CDR3 bases are TGTGCCAGCAGCCAACTCCCGACAGGGGCTGGAAACACCATATATTTT. The entire variable domain, with the rest obtained from reference TRBV14 and TRBJ1-3, is as follows: EAGVTQFPSHSVIEKGQTVTLRCDPISGHDNLYWYRRVMGKEIKFLLHFVKESKQDESGMPNNRFLAERTGGTYSTLKVQPAELEDSGVYFCASSQLPTGAGNTIYFGEGSWLTVV.

The chain couples TRBV2 to TRBJ2-7; a weak D match, TRBD1 (6 bases). Germline CDR1 is SNHLY and CDR2 is FYNNEI. V shed 10 bases and J shed 0 bases, with 16 bases lying between them. CDR3 length: 14 residues. CDR3 protein: CANRQERDSYEQYF. The CDR3 DNA sequence: TGTGCCAATCGACAGGAACGGGACTCCTACGAGCAGTACTTC.

This clone was observed a single time. The V and J genes are TRBV28 and TRBJ1-5; TRBD1 agrees at 10 bases. The germline CDR1 and CDR2 sequences are MDHEN and SYDVKM. This CDR3 has 17 residues. J was trimmed by 5 bases and V by 3 bases; bases with no gene match: 10. The CDR3 is CASSLVDRGLVYQPQHF. In nucleotides, the CDR3 is TGTGCCAGCAGTTTGGTAGACAGGGGGCTCGTCTATCAGCCCCAGCATTTT.